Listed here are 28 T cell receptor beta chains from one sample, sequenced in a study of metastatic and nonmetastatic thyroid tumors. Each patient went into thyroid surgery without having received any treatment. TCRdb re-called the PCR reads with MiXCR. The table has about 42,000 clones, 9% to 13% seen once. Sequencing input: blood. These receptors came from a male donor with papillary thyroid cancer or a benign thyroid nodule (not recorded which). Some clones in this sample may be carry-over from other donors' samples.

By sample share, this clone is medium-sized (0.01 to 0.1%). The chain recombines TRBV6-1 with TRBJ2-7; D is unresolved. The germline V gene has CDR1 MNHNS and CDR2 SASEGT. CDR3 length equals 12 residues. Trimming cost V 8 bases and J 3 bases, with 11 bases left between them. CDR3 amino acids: CASGLNIYEQYF. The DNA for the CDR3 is TGTGCCAGCGGTTTAAACATCTACGAGCAGTACTTC.

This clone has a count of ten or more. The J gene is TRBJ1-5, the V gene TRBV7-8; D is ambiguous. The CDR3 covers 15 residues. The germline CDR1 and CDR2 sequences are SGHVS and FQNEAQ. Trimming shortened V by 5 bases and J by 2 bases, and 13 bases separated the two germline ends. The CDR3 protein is CASSGGKARNQPQHF. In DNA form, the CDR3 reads TGTGCCAGCAGCGGAGGGAAGGCGCGCAATCAGCCCCAGCATTTT.

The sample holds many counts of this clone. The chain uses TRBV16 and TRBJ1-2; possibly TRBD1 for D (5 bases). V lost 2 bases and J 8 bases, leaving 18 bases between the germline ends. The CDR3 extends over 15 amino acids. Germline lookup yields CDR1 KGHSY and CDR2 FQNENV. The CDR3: CASSQGLVVRGGYTF. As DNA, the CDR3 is TGTGCCAGCAGCCAAGGGCTGGTTGTCCGGGGCGGCTACACCTTC. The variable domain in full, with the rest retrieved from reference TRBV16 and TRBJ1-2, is GEEVAQTPKHLVRGEGQKAKLYCAPIKGHSYVFWYQQVLKNEFKFLISFQNENVFDETGMPKERFSAKCLPNSPCSLEIQATKLEDSAVYFCASSQGLVVRGGYTFGSGTRLTVV.

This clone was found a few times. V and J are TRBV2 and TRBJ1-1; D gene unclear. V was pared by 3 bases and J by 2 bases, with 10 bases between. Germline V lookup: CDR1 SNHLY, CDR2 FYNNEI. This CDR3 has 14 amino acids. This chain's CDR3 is CASSEWKGNTEAFF. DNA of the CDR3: TGTGCCAGCAGTGAGTGGAAGGGAAACACTGAAGCTTTCTTT.

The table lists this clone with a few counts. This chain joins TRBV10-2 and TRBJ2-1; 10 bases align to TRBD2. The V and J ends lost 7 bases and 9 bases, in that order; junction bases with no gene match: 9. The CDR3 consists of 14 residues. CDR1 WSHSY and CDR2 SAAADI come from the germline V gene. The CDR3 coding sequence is TGCGCCAGCACCATGCTAGCGGGGGACAGTGAGCAGTTCTTC. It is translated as CASTMLAGDSEQFF.

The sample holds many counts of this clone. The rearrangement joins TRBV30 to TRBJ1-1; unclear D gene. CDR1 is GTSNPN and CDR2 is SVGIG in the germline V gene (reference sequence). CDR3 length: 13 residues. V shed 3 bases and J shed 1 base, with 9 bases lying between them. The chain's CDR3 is CAWRPEENTEAFF. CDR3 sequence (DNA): TGTGCCTGGAGACCAGAAGAGAACACTGAAGCTTTCTTT.

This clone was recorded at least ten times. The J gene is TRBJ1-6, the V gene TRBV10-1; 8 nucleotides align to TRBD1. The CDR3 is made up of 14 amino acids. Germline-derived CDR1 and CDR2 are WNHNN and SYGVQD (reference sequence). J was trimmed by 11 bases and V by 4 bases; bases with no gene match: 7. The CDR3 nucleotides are TGCGCCAGCAGTGCCGGACAGGGATTCGCACCCCTCCACTTT. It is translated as CASSAGQGFAPLHF.

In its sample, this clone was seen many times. CDR3 residues: CASSVGGTEAFF. In nucleotides, the CDR3 is TGTGCCAGCAGTGTGGGGGGGACTGAAGCTTTCTTT. V and J are TRBV12-3 or TRBV12-4 and TRBJ1-1, with TRBD1 as a possible D gene (5 bases). V was trimmed by 5 bases and J by 5 bases, leaving 9 bases between them. The CDR3 totals 12 residues.

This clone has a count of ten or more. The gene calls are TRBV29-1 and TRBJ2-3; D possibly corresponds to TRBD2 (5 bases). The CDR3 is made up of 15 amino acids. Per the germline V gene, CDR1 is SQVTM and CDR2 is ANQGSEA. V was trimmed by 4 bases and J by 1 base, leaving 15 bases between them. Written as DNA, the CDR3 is TGCAGCGTTGCTTTGAGGGAATCCGGCACAGATACGCAGTATTTT. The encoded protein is CSVALRESGTDTQYF.

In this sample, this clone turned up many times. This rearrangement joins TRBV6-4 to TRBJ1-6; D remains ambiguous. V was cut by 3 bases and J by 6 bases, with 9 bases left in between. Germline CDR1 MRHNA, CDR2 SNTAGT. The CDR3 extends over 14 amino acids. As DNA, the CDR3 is TGTGCCAGCAGTGATCGGGCAGGTAATTCACCCCTCCACTTT. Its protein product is CASSDRAGNSPLHF.

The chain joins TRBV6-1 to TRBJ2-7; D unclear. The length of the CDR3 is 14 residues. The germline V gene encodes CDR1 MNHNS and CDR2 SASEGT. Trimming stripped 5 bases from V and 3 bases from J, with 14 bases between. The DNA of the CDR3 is TGTGCCAGCAGTAATGGTCCATGTGTCTACGAGCAGTACTTC. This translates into CASSNGPCVYEQYF.

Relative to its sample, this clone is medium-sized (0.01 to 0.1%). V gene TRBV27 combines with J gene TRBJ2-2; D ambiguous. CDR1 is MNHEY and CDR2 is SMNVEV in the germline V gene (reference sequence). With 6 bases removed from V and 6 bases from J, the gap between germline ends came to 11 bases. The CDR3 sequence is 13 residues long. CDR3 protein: CASRPAVAGELFF. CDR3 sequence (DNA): TGTGCCAGCAGACCTGCAGTGGCCGGGGAGCTGTTTTTT.

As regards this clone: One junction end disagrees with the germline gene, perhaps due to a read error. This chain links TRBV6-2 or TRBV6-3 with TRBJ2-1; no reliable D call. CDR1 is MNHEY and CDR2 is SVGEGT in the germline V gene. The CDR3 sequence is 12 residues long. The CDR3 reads CASSYGCNEQSF. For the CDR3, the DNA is TGTGCCAGCAGTTATGGGTGCAATGAGCAGTCCTTC.

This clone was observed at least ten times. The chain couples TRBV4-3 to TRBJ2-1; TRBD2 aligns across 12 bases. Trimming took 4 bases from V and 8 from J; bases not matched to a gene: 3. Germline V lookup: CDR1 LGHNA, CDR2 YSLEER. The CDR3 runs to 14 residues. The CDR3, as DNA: TGCGCCAGCAGCCTTCTAGCGGGAGGGGATGAGCAGTTCTTC. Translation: CASSLLAGGDEQFF.

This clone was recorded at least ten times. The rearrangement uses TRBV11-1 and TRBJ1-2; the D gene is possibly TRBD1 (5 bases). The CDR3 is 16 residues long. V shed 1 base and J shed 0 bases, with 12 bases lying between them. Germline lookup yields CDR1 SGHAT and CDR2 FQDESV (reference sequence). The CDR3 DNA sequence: TGTGCCAGCAGCTTAGGGGGATGGGGCGCTAACTATGGCTACACCTTC. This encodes CASSLGGWGANYGYTF. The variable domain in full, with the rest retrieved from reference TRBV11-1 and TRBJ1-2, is EAEVAQSPRYKITEKSQAVAFWCDPISGHATLYWYRQILGQGPELLVQFQDESVVDDSQLPKDRFSAERLKGVDSTLKIQPAELGDSAMYLCASSLGGWGANYGYTFGSGTRLTVV.

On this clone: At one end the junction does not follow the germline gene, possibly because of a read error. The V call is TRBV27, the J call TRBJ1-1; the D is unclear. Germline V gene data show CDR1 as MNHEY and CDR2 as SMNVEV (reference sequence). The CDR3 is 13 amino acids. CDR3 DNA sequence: TGCGCCAGCAGTCCCGCGACCTGGACTGAAGCTTTCTTT. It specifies CASSPATWTEAFF.

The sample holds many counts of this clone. The CDR3 protein is CASSLTSYNEQFF. The CDR3 DNA is TGTGCCAGCAGCTTAACTAGCTACAATGAGCAGTTCTTC. The chain employs TRBV7-3 and TRBJ2-1; D is unclear. Trimming left V 0 bases short and J 3 bases short, with 3 bases between. The CDR3 sequence is 13 residues long. In germline, CDR1 is SGHTA, CDR2 FQGTGA.

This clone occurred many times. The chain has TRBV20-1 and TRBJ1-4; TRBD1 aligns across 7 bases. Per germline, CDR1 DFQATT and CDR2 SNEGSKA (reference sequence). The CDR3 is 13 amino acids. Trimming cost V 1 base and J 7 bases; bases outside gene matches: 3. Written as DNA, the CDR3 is TGCAGTGCTAGAGGACAGGGTTTTGAAAAACTGTTTTTT. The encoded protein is CSARGQGFEKLFF.

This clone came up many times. The CDR3 spells CASSRAPQSSGNTIYF. CDR3 nucleotide sequence: TGCGCCAGCAGCCGGGCACCCCAGAGCTCTGGAAACACCATATATTTT. V gene TRBV4-3 combines with J gene TRBJ1-3; D is uncertain. The germline gives CDR1 LGHNA, CDR2 YSLEER. The CDR3 covers 16 residues. Trimming shortened V by 4 bases and J by 0 bases, and 13 bases separated the two germline ends.

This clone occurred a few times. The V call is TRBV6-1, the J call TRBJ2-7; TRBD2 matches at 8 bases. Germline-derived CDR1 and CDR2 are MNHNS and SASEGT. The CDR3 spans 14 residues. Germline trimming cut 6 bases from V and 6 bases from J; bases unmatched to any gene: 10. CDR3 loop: CASSPWTSSPEQYF. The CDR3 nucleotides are TGTGCCAGCAGCCCCTGGACTAGCTCCCCCGAGCAGTACTTC.

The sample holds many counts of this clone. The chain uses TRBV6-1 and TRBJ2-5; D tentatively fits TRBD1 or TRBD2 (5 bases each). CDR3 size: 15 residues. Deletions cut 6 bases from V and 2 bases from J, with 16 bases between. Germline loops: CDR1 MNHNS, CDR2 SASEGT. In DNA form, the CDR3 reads TGTGCCAGCAGGAGGGGCTTTGGGCCTCAAGAGACCCAGTACTTC. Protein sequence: CASRRGFGPQETQYF.

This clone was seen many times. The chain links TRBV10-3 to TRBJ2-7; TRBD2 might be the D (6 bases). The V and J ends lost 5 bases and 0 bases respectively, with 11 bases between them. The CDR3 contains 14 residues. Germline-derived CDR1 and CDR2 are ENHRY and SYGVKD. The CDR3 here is CAISPDGSSYEQYF. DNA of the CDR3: TGTGCCATCAGTCCGGACGGGAGCTCCTACGAGCAGTACTTC.

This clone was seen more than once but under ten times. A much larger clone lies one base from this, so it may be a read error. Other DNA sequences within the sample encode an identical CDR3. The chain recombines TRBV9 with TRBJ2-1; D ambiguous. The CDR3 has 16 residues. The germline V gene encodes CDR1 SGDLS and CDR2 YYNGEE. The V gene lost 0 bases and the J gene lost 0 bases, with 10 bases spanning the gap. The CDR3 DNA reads TGTGCCAGCAGCGTAGTCGGAATAAGCTCCTACAATGAGCAGTTCTTC. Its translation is CASSVVGISSYNEQFF.

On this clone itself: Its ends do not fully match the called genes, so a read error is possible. The CDR3 bases are TGTGCCAGCAGTGCGAATAGCGGTATATACAATGAGCAGCTCTTC. It is translated as CASSANSGIYNEQLF. The rearrangement links TRBV28 to TRBJ2-1; weak D call: TRBD2 (6 bases). The length of the CDR3 is 15 residues. CDR1 MDHEN and CDR2 SYDVKM come from the germline V gene. Variable domain in full (rest from reference TRBV28 and TRBJ2-1): DVKVTQSSRYLVKRTGEKVFLECVQDMDHENMFWYRQDPGLGLRLIYFSYDVKMKEKGDIPEGYSVSREKKERFSLILESASTNQTSMYLCASSANSGIYNEQLFGPGTRLTVL.

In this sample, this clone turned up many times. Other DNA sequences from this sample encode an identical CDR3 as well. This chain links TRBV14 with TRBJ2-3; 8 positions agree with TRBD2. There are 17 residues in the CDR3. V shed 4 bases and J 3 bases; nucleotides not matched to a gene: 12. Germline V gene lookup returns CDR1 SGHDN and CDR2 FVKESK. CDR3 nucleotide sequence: TGTGCCAGCAGCCCGGACCCAGCGGGAGTATCTACAGATACGCAGTATTTT. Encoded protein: CASSPDPAGVSTDTQYF. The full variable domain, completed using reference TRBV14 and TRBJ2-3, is EAGVTQFPSHSVIEKGQTVTLRCDPISGHDNLYWYRRVMGKEIKFLLHFVKESKQDESGMPNNRFLAERTGGTYSTLKVQPAELEDSGVYFCASSPDPAGVSTDTQYFGPGTRLTVL.

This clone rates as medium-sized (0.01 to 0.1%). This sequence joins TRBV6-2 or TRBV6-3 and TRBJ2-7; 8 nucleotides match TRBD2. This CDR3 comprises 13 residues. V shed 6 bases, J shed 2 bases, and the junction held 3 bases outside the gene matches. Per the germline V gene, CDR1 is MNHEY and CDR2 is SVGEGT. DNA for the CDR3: TGTGCCAGCAGGCGACTAGCGACCTACGAGCAGTACTTC. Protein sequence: CASRRLATYEQYF.

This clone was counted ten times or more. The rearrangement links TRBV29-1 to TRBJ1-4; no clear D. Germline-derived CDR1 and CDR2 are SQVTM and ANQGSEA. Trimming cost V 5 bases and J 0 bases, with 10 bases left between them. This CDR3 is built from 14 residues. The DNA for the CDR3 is TGCAGCGTTTCTCCGACCGCAACTAATGAAAAACTGTTTTTT. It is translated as CSVSPTATNEKLFF. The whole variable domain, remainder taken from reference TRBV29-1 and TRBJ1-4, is SAVISQKPSRDICQRGTSLTIQCQVDSQVTMMFWYRQQPGQSLTLIATANQGSEATYESGFVIDKFPISRPNLTFSTLTVSNMSPEDSSIYLCSVSPTATNEKLFFGSGTQLSVL.

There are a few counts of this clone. CDR3: CASREMSTWQPQHF. Written as DNA, the CDR3 is TGTGCCAGCAGAGAAATGTCCACCTGGCAGCCCCAGCATTTT. The V and J genes are TRBV6-2 or TRBV6-3 and TRBJ1-5; no clear D gene. The CDR3 runs to 14 residues. The V gene's germline CDR1 is MNHEY and CDR2 SVGEGT. Trimming shortened V by 6 bases and J by 7 bases, and 16 bases separated the two germline ends.